The T cell receptor beta chain under discussion was sequenced for a study of blood T cell repertoires in COVID-19. Across the study: From the United States, Italy and Spain came samples of acute and convalescent COVID-19.

The CDR3 totals 13 residues. The germline V gene encodes CDR1 LNHDA and CDR2 SQIVND (reference sequence). V was clipped by 5 bases and J by 7 bases, with 13 bases between them. Sequenced by immunoSEQ multiplex PCR; TCRdb stores in-frame clones only, minus some. The table records around 140,000 clones, over 80% of them present only once. The TCR was taken from a man aged 45-65 years with active COVID-19. The rearrangement joins TRBV19 to TRBJ2-3, with D perhaps TRBD2 (7 bases). The sample taken for sequencing was peripheral blood. In DNA form, the CDR3 reads TGTGCCAGTAGTCAGAGGGGGGGCAATACGCAGTATTTT. It encodes CASSQRGGNTQYF.